This T cell receptor (beta chain) was obtained from a study of T cells in localized non-small cell lung cancer. Generated by immunoSEQ multiplex PCR, the TCRdb table keeps only in-frame clones and is missing some. The table includes roughly 3,000 clones, less than 30% detected once. Trimming cost V 8 bases and J 3 bases, with 20 bases left between them. This CDR3 spans 16 amino acids. Germline CDR1 MDHEN, CDR2 SYDVKM. The sequence came from a woman between 40 and 69 years old with stage II squamous cell lung carcinoma. This sequence joins TRBV28 and TRBJ1-5; the D gene is possibly TRBD1 (6 bases). Sequencing was performed on normal lung tissue next to the tumor, taken before any cancer treatment. DNA for the CDR3: TGTGCCAGCCAATTTAAGGGGAACAGGGTCAATCAGCCCCAGCATTTT. This encodes CASQFKGNRVNQPQHF.